The present T cell receptor beta chain was sequenced within a study of radiotherapy plus CTLA-4 blockade in lung cancer. Here immunoSEQ multiplex PCR was the method, and the copy in TCRdb shows in-frame clones only, minus some. The sample shows approximately 80,000 clones, around 81% of them seen only once. Source: peripheral blood, taken from a patient treated with radiotherapy plus ipilimumab. The sequence came from a human donor with non-small cell lung cancer whose response to radiotherapy plus ipilimumab could not be evaluated. Some clones in this sample may be carry-over from other donors' samples.

The chain's CDR3 is CASTPRGFPNRGYTF. CDR3 DNA: TGTGCCAGCACCCCAAGGGGGTTCCCCAATAGGGGCTACACCTTC. V usage is TRBV27 and J usage is TRBJ1-2, with D possibly matching TRBD1 (6 bases). The CDR3 sequence is 15 residues long. The V gene's germline CDR1 is MNHEY and CDR2 SMNVEV (reference sequence). Trimming took off 7 bases at V and 8 bases at J, with 23 bases between the two ends.